This TCR beta chain was retrieved from a study of blood T cell repertoires in COVID-19. About the study: PBMCs, B-cell-depleted T cells, or T cells were the source of the cDNA or gDNA that made up the material.

Sequencing was performed with immunoSEQ multiplex PCR; in TCRdb, only in-frame clones are kept and a portion is missing. The profile shows approximately 170,000 clones, under 85% of them singletons. Trimming removed 3 bases from V and 4 bases from J, with 10 bases in between. The CDR3 has 14 residues. Germline values: CDR1 MNHEY, CDR2 SMNVEV (reference sequence). The V call is TRBV27, the J call TRBJ1-5, with TRBD1 as a possible D gene (5 bases). The TCR originated in a woman in her sixties or seventies with COVID-19, enrolled during active disease. What was sequenced was peripheral blood. For the CDR3, the DNA is TGTGCCAGCAGTTTTGCAGGGTTAAATCAGCCCCAGCATTTT. This gives the protein CASSFAGLNQPQHF.